A selection of T cell receptor beta chains follows, all from one sample in a study of early T cells in non-severe SARS-CoV-2 infection. TCRdb fed the 5' RACE reads into MiXCR, producing one record per CDR3 protein. This sample has fewer than 35,000 distinct CDR3 sequences, with around 9% found just once. The sample comprised whole blood. These receptors were taken from an adult who was a healthcare worker with PCR-confirmed SARS-CoV-2 infection or an uninfected control (not recorded which). Both conserved end residues are part of each CDR3. The D gene is left open where the match is weak. Clone size is stated in some rows and not others, as once, few, many or a class when expanded.

V	D	length	J	size	DNA	CDR3
TRBV11-1	NA	14	TRBJ2-3	many	TGTGCCAGCAGCCCTCGGACAGGCACAGATACGCAGTATTTT	CASSPRTGTDTQYF
TRBV24-1	TRBD1	15	TRBJ2-1	few	TGTGCCACCAGTGATTTTGGGACAGGCCCCAATGAGCAGTTCTTC	CATSDFGTGPNEQFF
TRBV20-1	TRBD2	16	TRBJ2-3	many	TGCAGTGCCAACACTCCCGGGACTAGCGGCACAGATACGCAGTATTTT	CSANTPGTSGTDTQYF
TRBV3-2	NA	15	TRBJ2-4	many	TGTGCCAGCAGCCTAGCGGGTTTAGCCAAAAACATTCAGTACTTC	CASSLAGLAKNIQYF
TRBV6-2/TRBV6-3	NA	14	TRBJ1-1	many	TGTGCCAGCACCCCCCACAGAATGAACACTGAAGCTTTCTTT	CASTPHRMNTEAFF
TRBV11-3	NA	15	TRBJ2-7	many	TGTGCCAGCAGACACGGGGTCTCAAGCTCCTACGAGCAGTACTTC	CASRHGVSSSYEQYF
TRBV3-1	NA	14	TRBJ1-1	many	TGTGCCAGCAGCCAAAATCCAATGAACACTGAAGCTTTCTTT	CASSQNPMNTEAFF
TRBV29-1	NA	13	TRBJ2-3	few	TGCAGCGTACCCGAGCTCCCCACAGATACGCAGTATTTT	CSVPELPTDTQYF
TRBV7-2	NA	14	TRBJ2-3	many	TGTGCCAGCAGCTTAGCGCCTGGGGCGGATACGCAGTATTTT	CASSLAPGADTQYF
TRBV4-2	TRBD2	19	TRBJ2-3	many	TGTGCCAGCAGCCAAGATTTGCCGACTAGCGGGGCTAGCACAGATACGCAGTATTTT	CASSQDLPTSGASTDTQYF
TRBV7-2	TRBD2	16	TRBJ2-2	few	TGTGCCAGCAGCGCTGGTACTCGAGCGGGGGCCGGGGAGCTGTTTTTT	CASSAGTRAGAGELFF
TRBV19	NA	14	TRBJ2-7	few	TGTGCCAGTAGTACCGGACGGAGGGCCTACGAGCAGTACTTC	CASSTGRRAYEQYF
TRBV24-1	NA	13	TRBJ2-7	NA	TGTGCCACCAGCCCTAGGGGGGCCTACGAGCAGTACTTC	CATSPRGAYEQYF
TRBV7-6	NA	12	TRBJ2-5	many	TGTGCCAGCAGCCCCGACCCTCTCCTTCAGTACTTC	CASSPDPLLQYF
TRBV7-2	TRBD2	14	TRBJ2-2	few	TGTGCCAGCAGCCACAAGCGGGGGGCCGGGGAGCTGTTTTTT	CASSHKRGAGELFF